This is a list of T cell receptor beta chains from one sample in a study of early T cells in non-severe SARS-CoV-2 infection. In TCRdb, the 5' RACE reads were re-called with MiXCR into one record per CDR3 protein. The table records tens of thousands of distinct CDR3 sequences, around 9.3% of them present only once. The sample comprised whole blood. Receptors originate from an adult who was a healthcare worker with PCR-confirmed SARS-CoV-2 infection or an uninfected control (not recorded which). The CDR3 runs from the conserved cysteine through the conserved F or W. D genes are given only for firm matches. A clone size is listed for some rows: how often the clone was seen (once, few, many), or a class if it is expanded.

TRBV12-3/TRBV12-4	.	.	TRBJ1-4	CASTNGLVGEKLFF	TGTGCCAGCACCAATGGACTAGTGGGTGAAAAACTGTTTTTT
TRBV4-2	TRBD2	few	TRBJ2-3	CASSDPGLAGGGDTQYF	TGTGCCAGCAGCGACCCGGGACTAGCGGGGGGTGGAGATACGCAGTATTTT
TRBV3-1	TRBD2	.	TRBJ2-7	CASSQATGTKVIGQYF	TGTGCCAGCAGCCAAGCCACCGGGACTAAGGTTATCGGGCAGTACTTC
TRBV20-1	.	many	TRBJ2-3	CSAARGSQADTQYF	TGCAGTGCTGCGCGGGGATCCCAAGCAGATACGCAGTATTTT
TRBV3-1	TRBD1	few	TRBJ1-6	CASSRGGPTYNSPLHF	TGTGCCAGCAGCCGAGGGGGCCCTACCTATAATTCACCCCTCCACTTT
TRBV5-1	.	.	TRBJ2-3	CASSLQGSTDTQYF	TGCGCCAGCAGCTTGCAAGGTAGCACAGATACGCAGTATTTT
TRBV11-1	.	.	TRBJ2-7	CASSLFVEGEQYF	TGTGCCAGCAGCTTATTCGTCGAAGGCGAGCAGTACTTC
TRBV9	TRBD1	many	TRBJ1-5	CASSDLKRQGRYSNQPQHF	TGTGCCAGCAGCGATTTAAAGAGACAGGGGAGATATAGCAATCAGCCCCAGCATTTT
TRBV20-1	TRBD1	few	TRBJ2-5	CSALTADRGETQYF	TGCAGTGCTCTGACCGCGGACAGGGGGGAGACCCAGTACTTC
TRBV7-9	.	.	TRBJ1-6	CASSLGQLNSPLHF	TGTGCCAGCAGCTTAGGGCAGCTAAATTCACCCCTCCACTTT
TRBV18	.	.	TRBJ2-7	CASSPPAGPPYEQYF	TGTGCCAGCTCACCCCCGGCAGGTCCACCCTACGAGCAGTACTTC
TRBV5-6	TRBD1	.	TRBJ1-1	CASSSPGTAGVAFF	TGTGCCAGCAGCTCGCCCGGGACAGCTGGGGTAGCTTTCTTT
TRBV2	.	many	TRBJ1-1	CASRTFDRTDTEAFF	TGTGCCAGCAGGACCTTTGACAGAACCGACACTGAAGCTTTCTTT
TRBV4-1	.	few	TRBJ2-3	CASSQERWGESPDTQYF	TGCGCCAGCAGCCAAGAGAGGTGGGGGGAGAGTCCAGATACGCAGTATTTT
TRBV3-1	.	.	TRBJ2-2	CASSQDPSGPGELFF	TGTGCCAGCAGCCAAGATCCAAGTGGGCCCGGGGAGCTGTTTTTT
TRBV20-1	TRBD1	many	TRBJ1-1	CRGAKDRVNTEAFF	TGCAGGGGTGCGAAGGACAGGGTGAACACTGAAGCTTTCTTT
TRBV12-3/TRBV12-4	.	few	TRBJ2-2	CASSLLRVDNTGELFF	TGTGCCAGCAGTTTACTTCGGGTTGACAACACCGGGGAGCTGTTTTTT
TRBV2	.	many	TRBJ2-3	CASSQGTSGDTQYF	TGTGCCAGCAGTCAAGGGACCTCCGGCGATACGCAGTATTTT
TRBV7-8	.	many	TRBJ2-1	CASSFRDTYNEQFF	TGTGCCAGCAGCTTCCGGGACACCTACAATGAGCAGTTCTTC
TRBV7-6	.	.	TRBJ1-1	CASSYSGRGNTEAFF	TGTGCCAGCAGCTATTCCGGGAGGGGGAACACTGAAGCTTTCTTT
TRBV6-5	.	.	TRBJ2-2	CASRPRTGELFF	TGTGCCAGCAGACCCCGCACCGGGGAGCTGTTTTTT
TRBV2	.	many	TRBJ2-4	CASRDSMDIQYF	TGTGCCAGCAGGGACAGTATGGACATTCAGTACTTC
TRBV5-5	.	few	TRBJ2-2	CASSSLVVGELFF	TGTGCCAGCAGCTCTTTAGTCGTCGGGGAGCTGTTTTTT
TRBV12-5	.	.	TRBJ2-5	CASGLPPGVTQYF	TGTGCTAGTGGTCTCCCCCCTGGGGTGACCCAGTACTTC
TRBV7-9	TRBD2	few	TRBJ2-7	CASSLASGGLTYEQYF	TGTGCCAGCAGCTTAGCGTCCGGGGGGTTGACCTACGAGCAGTACTTC
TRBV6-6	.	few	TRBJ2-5	CASSYKKETQYF	TGTGCCAGCAGTTACAAGAAGGAGACCCAGTACTTC
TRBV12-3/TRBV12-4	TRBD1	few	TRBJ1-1	CASSPSTGTEAFF	TGTGCCAGCAGTCCATCGACAGGGACTGAAGCTTTCTTT
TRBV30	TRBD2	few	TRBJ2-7	CAWTRGGYEQYF	TGTGCCTGGACCCGGGGGGGGTACGAGCAGTACTTC
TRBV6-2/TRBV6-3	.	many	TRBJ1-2	CASSRGYGYTF	TGTGCCAGCAGCCGAGGCTATGGCTACACCTTC
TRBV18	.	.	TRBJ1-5	CASSPSYNQPQHF	TGTGCCAGCTCACCAAGCTACAATCAGCCCCAGCATTTT
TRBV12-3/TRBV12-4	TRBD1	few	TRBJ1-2	CASSPQGLDYGYTF	TGTGCCAGCAGTCCACAGGGGTTGGACTATGGCTACACCTTC
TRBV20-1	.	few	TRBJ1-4	CSAKGGPTNEKLFF	TGCAGTGCTAAGGGAGGTCCAACTAATGAAAAACTGTTTTTT
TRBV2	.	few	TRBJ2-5	CASRVGEETQYF	TGTGCCAGCAGGGTAGGAGAAGAGACCCAGTACTTC
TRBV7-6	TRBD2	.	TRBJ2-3	CASSFSGGSTDTQYF	TGTGCCAGCAGCTTCAGCGGGGGGTCTACAGATACGCAGTATTTT
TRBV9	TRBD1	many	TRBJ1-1	CASSPQDRATEAFF	TGTGCCAGCAGCCCACAGGACAGGGCCACTGAAGCTTTCTTT
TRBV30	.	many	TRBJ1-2	CAWINTPGGYYGYTF	TGTGCCTGGATCAACACCCCGGGAGGATACTATGGCTACACCTTC
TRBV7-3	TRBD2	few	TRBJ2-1	CASSISGRAYNEQFF	TGTGCCAGCAGCATTAGCGGGCGGGCCTACAATGAGCAGTTCTTC
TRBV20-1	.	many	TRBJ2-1	CSAYRESSYNEQFF	TGCAGTGCTTACAGGGAGAGCTCCTACAATGAGCAGTTCTTC
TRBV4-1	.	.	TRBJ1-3	CASSQEDGRAGDTIYF	TGCGCCAGCAGCCAAGAAGATGGCAGGGCGGGCGACACCATATATTTT
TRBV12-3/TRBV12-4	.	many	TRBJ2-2	CASSPLQTFGLHTGELFF	TGTGCCAGCAGTCCCCTGCAAACTTTCGGGCTGCACACCGGGGAGCTGTTTTTT